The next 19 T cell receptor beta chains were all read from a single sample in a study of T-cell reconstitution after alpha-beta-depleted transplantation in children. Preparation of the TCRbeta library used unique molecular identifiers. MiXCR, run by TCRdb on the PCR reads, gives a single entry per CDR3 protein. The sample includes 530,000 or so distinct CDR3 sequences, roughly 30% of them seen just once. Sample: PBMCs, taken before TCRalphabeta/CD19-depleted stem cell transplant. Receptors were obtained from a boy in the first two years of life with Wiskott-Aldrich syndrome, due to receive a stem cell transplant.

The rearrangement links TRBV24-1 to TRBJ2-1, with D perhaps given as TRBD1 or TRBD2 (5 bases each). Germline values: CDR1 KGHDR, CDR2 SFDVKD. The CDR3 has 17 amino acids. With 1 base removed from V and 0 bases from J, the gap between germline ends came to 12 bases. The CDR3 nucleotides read TGTGCCACCAGTGATTTATTCGGGACCAGCTCCTACAATGAGCAGTTCTTC. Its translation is CATSDLFGTSSYNEQFF.

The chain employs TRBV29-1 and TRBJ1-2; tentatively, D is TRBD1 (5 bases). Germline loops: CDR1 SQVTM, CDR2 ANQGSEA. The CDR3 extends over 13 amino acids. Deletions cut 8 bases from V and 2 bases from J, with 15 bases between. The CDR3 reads CSLSTGQNYGYTF. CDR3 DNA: TGCAGCCTGAGTACGGGGCAGAACTATGGCTACACCTTC.

The CDR3 sequence is CAIRRQVDEKLFF. The DNA for the CDR3 is TGTGCCATCAGAAGACAGGTGGATGAAAAACTGTTTTTT. The rearrangement joins TRBV10-3 to TRBJ1-4; a weak D match, TRBD1 (6 bases). V lost 6 bases and J lost 6, with 11 bases in between. Germline V gives CDR1 ENHRY, CDR2 SYGVKD. The CDR3 has 13 residues.

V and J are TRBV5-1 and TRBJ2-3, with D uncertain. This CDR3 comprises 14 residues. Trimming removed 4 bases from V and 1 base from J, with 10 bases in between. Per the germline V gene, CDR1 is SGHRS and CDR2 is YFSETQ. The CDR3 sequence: CASSPGPRTDTQYF. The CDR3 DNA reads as TGCGCCAGCAGCCCCGGGCCGCGCACAGATACGCAGTATTTT. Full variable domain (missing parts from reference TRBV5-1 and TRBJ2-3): KAGVTQTPRYLIKTRGQQVTLSCSPISGHRSVSWYQQTPGQGLQFLFEYFSETQRNKGNFPGRFSGRQFSNSRSEMNVSTLELGDSALYLCASSPGPRTDTQYFGPGTRLTVL.

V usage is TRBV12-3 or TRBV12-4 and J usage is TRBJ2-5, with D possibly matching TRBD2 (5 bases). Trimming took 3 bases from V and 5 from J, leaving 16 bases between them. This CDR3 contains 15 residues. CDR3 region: CASSFGTSERETQYF. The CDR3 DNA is TGTGCCAGCAGTTTTGGCACTAGTGAGCGGGAGACCCAGTACTTC.

The CDR3 nucleotides are TGCGCCAGCAGCTTGGATCTAGCGTCCACCGGGGAGCTGTTTTTT. Translated: CASSLDLASTGELFF. This chain uses TRBV5-1 with TRBJ2-2, with D perhaps matching TRBD2 (6 bases). Germline CDR1 and CDR2: SGHRS and YFSETQ. There are 15 residues in the CDR3. The V and J ends lost 0 bases and 4 bases respectively, with 10 bases between them.

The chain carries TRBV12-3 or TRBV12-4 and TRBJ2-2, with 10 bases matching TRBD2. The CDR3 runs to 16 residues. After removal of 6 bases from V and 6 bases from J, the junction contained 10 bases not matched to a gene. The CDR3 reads CASSPPLAGHAGELFF. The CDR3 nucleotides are TGTGCCAGCAGCCCTCCACTAGCGGGGCATGCCGGGGAGCTGTTTTTT.

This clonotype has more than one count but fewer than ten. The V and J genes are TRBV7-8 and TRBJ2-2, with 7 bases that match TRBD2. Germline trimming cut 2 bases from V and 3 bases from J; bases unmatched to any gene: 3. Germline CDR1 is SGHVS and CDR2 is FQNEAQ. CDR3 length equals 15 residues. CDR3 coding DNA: TGTGCCAGCAGCTTATGGGGGAGGGACACCGGGGAGCTGTTTTTT. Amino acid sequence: CASSLWGRDTGELFF.

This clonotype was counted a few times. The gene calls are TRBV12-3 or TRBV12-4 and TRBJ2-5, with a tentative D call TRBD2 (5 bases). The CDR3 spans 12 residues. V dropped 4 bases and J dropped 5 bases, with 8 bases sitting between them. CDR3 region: CASSSRVETQYF. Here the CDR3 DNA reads TGTGCCAGCAGTTCGCGGGTCGAGACCCAGTACTTC.

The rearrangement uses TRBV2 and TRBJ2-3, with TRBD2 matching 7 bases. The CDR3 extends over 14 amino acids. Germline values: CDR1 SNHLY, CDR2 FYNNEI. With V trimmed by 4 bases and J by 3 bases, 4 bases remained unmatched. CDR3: CASSGTGGTDTQYF. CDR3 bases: TGTGCCAGCAGTGGGACCGGGGGGACAGATACGCAGTATTTT. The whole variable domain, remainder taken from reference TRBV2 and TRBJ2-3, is EPEVTQTPSHQVTQMGQEVILRCVPISNHLYFYWYRQILGQKVEFLVSFYNNEISEKSEIFDDQFSVERPDGSNFTLKIRSTKLEDSAMYFCASSGTGGTDTQYFGPGTRLTVL.

For the CDR3, the DNA is TGTGCCAGCAGTGTCCTATCCGGGACGGCCTCCTACGAGCAGTACTTC. Translating gives CASSVLSGTASYEQYF. The chain has TRBV6-1 and TRBJ2-7; possibly TRBD1 or TRBD2 for D (5 bases each). The germline gives CDR1 MNHNS, CDR2 SASEGT. CDR3 length equals 16 residues. V was pared by 4 bases and J by 0 bases, with 16 bases between.

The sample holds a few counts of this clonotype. The CDR3 DNA reads TGTGCCAGCAGCCGCGATCCCGGACTAGCGGGATTCTACGAGCAGTACTTC. This translates into CASSRDPGLAGFYEQYF. The chain joins TRBV3-1 to TRBJ2-7; 12 nucleotides match TRBD2. Germline V CDR1 and CDR2: LGHDT, YNNKEL (reference sequence). This CDR3 is 17 amino acids long. V gave up 4 bases and J gave up 3 bases; unmatched junction bases: 10.

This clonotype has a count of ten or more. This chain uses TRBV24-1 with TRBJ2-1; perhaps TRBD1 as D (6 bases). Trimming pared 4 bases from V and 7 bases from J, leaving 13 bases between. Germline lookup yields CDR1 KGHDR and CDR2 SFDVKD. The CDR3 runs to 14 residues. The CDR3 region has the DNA TGTGCCACCAGTGAACCCACACAGGGAAATGAGCAGTTCTTC. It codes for CATSEPTQGNEQFF.

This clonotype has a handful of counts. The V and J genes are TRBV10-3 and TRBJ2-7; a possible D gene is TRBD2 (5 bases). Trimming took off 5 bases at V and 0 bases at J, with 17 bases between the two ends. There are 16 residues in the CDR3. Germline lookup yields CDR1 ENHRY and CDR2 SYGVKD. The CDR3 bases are TGTGCCATCAGTAATTCCTCTCCGGAGGCCTCCTACGAGCAGTACTTC. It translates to CAISNSSPEASYEQYF.

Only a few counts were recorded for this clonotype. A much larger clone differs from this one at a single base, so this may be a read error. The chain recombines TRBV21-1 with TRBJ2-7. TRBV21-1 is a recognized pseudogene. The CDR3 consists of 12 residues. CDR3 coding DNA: TGTGCCAGCAGCAAGAGCTCCTACGAGCAGTACTTC. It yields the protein CASSKSSYEQYF.

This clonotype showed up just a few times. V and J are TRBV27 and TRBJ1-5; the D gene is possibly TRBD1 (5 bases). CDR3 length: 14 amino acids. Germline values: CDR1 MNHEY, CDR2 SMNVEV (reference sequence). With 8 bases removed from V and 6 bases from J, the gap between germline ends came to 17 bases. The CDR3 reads CASDNGAVRQPQHF. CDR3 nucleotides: TGTGCCAGCGACAACGGGGCCGTGCGTCAGCCCCAGCATTTT.

The CDR3 DNA reads TGTGCCAGACCGGAAGCGGGACTCAATGAGCAGTTCTTC. Translated, it gives CARPEAGLNEQFF. This rearrangement joins TRBV27 to TRBJ2-1; 7 positions match TRBD2. Germline-derived CDR1 and CDR2 are MNHEY and SMNVEV (reference sequence). V lost 9 bases and J lost 6; bases outside the gene matches: 8. CDR3 length: 13 amino acids.

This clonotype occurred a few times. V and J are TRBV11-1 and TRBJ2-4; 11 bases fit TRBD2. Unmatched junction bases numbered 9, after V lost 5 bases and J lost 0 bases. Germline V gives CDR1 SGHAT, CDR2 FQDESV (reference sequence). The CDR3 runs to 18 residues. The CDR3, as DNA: TGTGCCAGCAGCCTAGGGACTAGCGGTACTGTAGCCAAAAACATTCAGTACTTC. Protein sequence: CASSLGTSGTVAKNIQYF.

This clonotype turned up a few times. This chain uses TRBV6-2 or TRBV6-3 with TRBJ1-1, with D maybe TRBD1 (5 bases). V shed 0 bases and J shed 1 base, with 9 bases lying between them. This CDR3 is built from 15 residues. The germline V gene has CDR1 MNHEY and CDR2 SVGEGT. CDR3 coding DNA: TGTGCCAGCAGTTACTCGATCGGGGGGAACACTGAAGCTTTCTTT. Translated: CASSYSIGGNTEAFF.